This T cell receptor (beta chain) was profiled in a study of T cell changes during pregnancy in multiple sclerosis. Germline assignment: CDR1 SGDLS and CDR2 YYNGEE. This CDR3 is built from 16 residues. V was clipped by 0 bases and J by 0 bases; unmatched bases: 1. Data came from immunoSEQ multiplex PCR; TCRdb stores just in-frame clones and leaves some out. Of some 48,000 clones in the sample, 85% to 95% were seen once. The rearrangement uses TRBV9 and TRBJ2-3; 10 nucleotides agree with TRBD2. This clonotype originated in a female donor in good health, enrolled as a control in a pregnancy study. The sequencing here drew on CD4+ T cells from peripheral blood mononuclear cells, taken after pregnancy. As DNA, the CDR3 is TGTGCCAGCAGCGTAGGGACTAGCGGAAGCACAGATACGCAGTATTTT. It yields the protein CASSVGTSGSTDTQYF.